The 3 T cell receptor beta chains below were found in one sample sequenced in a study of blood T cell repertoires in COVID-19. Libraries were prepared by immunoSEQ multiplex PCR; TCRdb keeps only in-frame clonotypes and omits some of them. This table holds under 200,000 clones, approximately 90% found once. The sample was peripheral blood. These receptors all come from a man between 18 and 35 years old with acute or convalescent COVID-19.

The chain has TRBV6-1 and TRBJ2-1, with TRBD2 matching over 8 bases. Germline V lookup: CDR1 MNHNS, CDR2 SASEGT. The V gene end was trimmed by 2 bases and the J gene end by 5 bases; junction bases not matched to a gene: 8. The CDR3 is 16 amino acids. CDR3 loop: CASSEPLGGANNEQFF. CDR3 sequence (DNA): TGTGCCAGCAGTGAACCTCTCGGGGGGGCCAACAATGAGCAGTTCTTC.

The rearrangement joins TRBV11-2 to TRBJ2-7; TRBD2 might be the D (5 bases). V shed 5 bases and J shed 3 bases, with 17 bases lying between them. Germline CDR1 is SGHAT and CDR2 is FQNNGV. The CDR3 is 15 residues long. The chain's CDR3 is CASSLSGGTYYEQYF. The CDR3 coding sequence is TGTGCCAGCAGCCTATCAGGAGGAACCTACTACGAGCAGTACTTC.

This chain links TRBV19 with TRBJ1-1; TRBD1 matches 10 bases. Germline V CDR1 and CDR2: LNHDA, SQIVND (reference sequence). With V trimmed by 7 bases and J by 10 bases, 18 bases remained unmatched. CDR3 length equals 16 residues. CDR3 protein: CASKPLTPGTGERAFF. The CDR3 nucleotides are TGTGCCAGTAAGCCCCTCACTCCCGGGACAGGGGAGAGAGCTTTCTTT.